A single sample is the source of the 20 T cell receptor beta chains below, sequenced in a study of shared clonotypes between healthy human individuals. Method: immunoSEQ multiplex PCR; TCRdb's copy keeps in-frame clones and lacks some. Of about a million clones detected, about 80% appear once; the ten largest clones hold over 0.8%. Source material: memory CD4+ T cells from PBMCs. Subset noted: CD45RA-negative fraction. The receptors were sampled from a man between 18 and 29 years old in good health. Some clones in this sample may be carry-over from other donors' samples.

Here the CDR3 reads CASSEYRGTDTQYF. CDR3 bases: TGTGCCAGTAGTGAATATCGGGGCACAGATACGCAGTATTTT. This chain connects TRBV19 to TRBJ2-3; D gene unclear. V was pared by 5 bases and J by 1 base, with 10 bases between. CDR1 is LNHDA, CDR2 SQIVND, per germline (reference sequence). This CDR3 spans 14 amino acids.

Worth noting for this clone: Other DNA sequences of this sample code for an identical CDR3. The CDR3 nucleotides read TGTGCCAGCAGCTTTTTAGCGGGAGGTACCTACGAGCAGTACTTC. This codes for CASSFLAGGTYEQYF. The chain carries TRBV11-2 and TRBJ2-7, with 10 positions matching TRBD2. Germline V gives CDR1 SGHAT, CDR2 FQNNGV. After removal of 3 bases from V and 2 bases from J, the junction contained 4 bases not matched to a gene. The CDR3 runs to 15 residues.

This chain joins TRBV18 and TRBJ2-4, with TRBD2 as a possible D gene (5 bases). This CDR3 comprises 14 residues. Trimming shortened V by 8 bases and J by 6 bases, and 17 bases separated the two germline ends. Looked up from germline, CDR1 is KGHSH and CDR2 is LQKENI. CDR3 sequence reads: CASLSNSGVNIQYF. The CDR3 bases are TGTGCCAGCCTATCTAACAGCGGAGTAAACATTCAGTACTTC.

The chain recombines TRBV18 with TRBJ2-1, with 10 bases that match TRBD2. CDR3 length: 15 amino acids. Per germline, CDR1 KGHSH and CDR2 LQKENI. V trimming: 10 bases; J trimming: 10 bases; junction bases outside the gene matches: 16. The CDR3 protein is CATSVRLAGEGEQFF. The CDR3 DNA follows: TGTGCCACCTCGGTGAGACTAGCGGGCGAAGGGGAGCAGTTCTTC.

This clone was detected once. This chain connects TRBV28 to TRBJ2-5; 8 bases map to TRBD2. V trimming: 6 bases; J trimming: 5 bases; junction bases outside the gene matches: 11. CDR3 size: 15 residues. Germline-derived CDR1 and CDR2 are MDHEN and SYDVKM. The CDR3 loop is CASSDAGGRRETQYF. The CDR3 region has the DNA TGTGCCAGCAGCGATGCGGGAGGCCGCAGGGAGACCCAGTACTTC.

CDR3: CASSQGRGRGTEAFF. DNA for the CDR3: TGCGCCAGCAGCCAAGGTAGGGGCAGGGGCACTGAAGCTTTCTTT. The V call is TRBV4-3, the J call TRBJ1-1, with D perhaps TRBD1 (6 bases). V was clipped by 1 base and J by 4 bases, with 13 bases between them. From germline, CDR1 is LGHNA and CDR2 YSLEER. The CDR3 covers 15 residues.

This clone showed up just once. The sample carries other DNA sequences with the same CDR3. The J gene is TRBJ2-3, the V gene TRBV5-1, with TRBD2 matching over 11 bases. CDR3 length equals 16 residues. Looked up from germline, CDR1 is SGHRS and CDR2 is YFSETQ. Germline trimming cut 0 bases from V and 0 bases from J; bases unmatched to any gene: 0. The CDR3 region is CASSLGTSGSTDTQYF. CDR3 DNA: TGCGCCAGCAGCTTGGGGACTAGCGGGAGCACAGATACGCAGTATTTT.

The chain joins TRBV5-4 to TRBJ2-2; D ambiguous. Between the trimmed V and J ends, which lost 1 base and 0 bases, there was a span of 10 bases. The CDR3 is 16 residues long. The germline V gene has CDR1 SGHNT and CDR2 YYREEE (reference sequence). The CDR3 is CASSLRLGTNTGELFF. CDR3 sequence (DNA): TGTGCCAGCAGCTTGAGGCTGGGGACGAACACCGGGGAGCTGTTTTTT.

The V call is TRBV11-1, the J call TRBJ2-1; 9 nucleotides line up with TRBD2. Looked up from germline, CDR1 is SGHAT and CDR2 is FQDESV (reference sequence). The V and J ends lost 5 bases and 7 bases, in that order; junction bases with no gene match: 12. CDR3 length equals 16 residues. CDR3 region: CASSPPGLAIGNEQFF. The CDR3 nucleotides are TGTGCCAGCAGCCCGCCCGGACTAGCGATTGGAAATGAGCAGTTCTTC.

The chain has TRBV6-1 and TRBJ1-1; D remains ambiguous. V was trimmed by 6 bases and J by 6 bases, leaving 11 bases between them. The germline V gene has CDR1 MNHNS and CDR2 SASEGT. This CDR3 spans 12 amino acids. DNA for the CDR3: TGTGCCAGCAGGGCCTCACAAGCTGAAGCTTTCTTT. Translation gives CASRASQAEAFF.

CDR3 nucleotide sequence: TGTGCCTGGCACAGGGGAGGGGGGGGAGATACGCAGTATTTT. Encoded protein: CAWHRGGGGDTQYF. The chain uses TRBV30 and TRBJ2-3, with D possibly being TRBD1 or TRBD2 (7 bases each). Trimming stripped 5 bases from V and 5 bases from J, with 17 bases between. CDR1 is GTSNPN and CDR2 is SVGIG in the germline V gene (reference sequence). The CDR3 runs to 14 residues.

The chain links TRBV5-1 to TRBJ2-3; tentative D call: TRBD1 (5 bases). The germline V gene encodes CDR1 SGHRS and CDR2 YFSETQ. The CDR3 is made up of 15 amino acids. Trimming shortened V by 4 bases and J by 0 bases, and 12 bases separated the two germline ends. The chain's CDR3 is CASSPTVRSTDTQYF. CDR3 DNA sequence: TGCGCCAGCAGCCCGACAGTTCGAAGCACAGATACGCAGTATTTT.

The rearrangement links TRBV27 to TRBJ2-7, with a weak D call TRBD2 (5 bases). This CDR3 region has 13 residues. Germline V lookup: CDR1 MNHEY, CDR2 SMNVEV (reference sequence). Between the trimmed V and J ends, which lost 5 bases and 3 bases, there was a span of 11 bases. The CDR3 is CASSATIYYEQYF. In nucleotides, the CDR3 is TGTGCCAGCAGTGCGACTATATACTACGAGCAGTACTTC.

The rearrangement joins TRBV4-1 to TRBJ2-1, with TRBD1 identical over 7 bases. V was pared by 1 base and J by 10 bases, with 13 bases of the junction left unmatched. The CDR3 has 16 residues. CDR1 and CDR2 (germline): MGHRA, YSYEKL. CDR3 bases: TGCGCCAGCAGCCAAGGAAGGGGGCTAGGCCTCGAGGAGCAGTTCTTC. It yields the protein CASSQGRGLGLEEQFF.

This chain links TRBV14 with TRBJ1-3; no reliable D call. The CDR3 has 17 amino acids. Per the germline V gene, CDR1 is SGHDN and CDR2 is FVKESK. Between the trimmed V and J ends, which lost 2 bases and 0 bases, there was a span of 14 bases. Written as DNA, the CDR3 is TGTGCCAGCAGCCAAATGAAAGATCTTACCTCTGGAAACACCATATATTTT. Encoded protein: CASSQMKDLTSGNTIYF. Combining the CDR3 with reference TRBV14 and TRBJ1-3 gives the whole variable domain EAGVTQFPSHSVIEKGQTVTLRCDPISGHDNLYWYRRVMGKEIKFLLHFVKESKQDESGMPNNRFLAERTGGTYSTLKVQPAELEDSGVYFCASSQMKDLTSGNTIYFGEGSWLTVV.

This clone appeared once. The chain is built from TRBV28 and TRBJ2-4; weak D call: TRBD2 (5 bases). This CDR3 region has 14 residues. The V gene's germline CDR1 is MDHEN and CDR2 SYDVKM. V lost 5 bases, J lost 0 bases, and 8 bases lay in between. This CDR3 is CASSTGLAKNIQYF. The CDR3 DNA is TGTGCCAGCAGTACGGGGTTAGCCAAAAACATTCAGTACTTC.

Worth noting for this clone: With only one base between it and a far larger clone, this is likely a read error. Distinct nucleotide sequences in the sample also encode this CDR3. The gene calls are TRBV7-2 and TRBJ1-5; D gene uncertain. Deletions cut 2 bases from V and 3 bases from J, with 2 bases between. Germline loops: CDR1 SGHTA, CDR2 FQGNSA. The CDR3 is made up of 12 amino acids. Written as DNA, the CDR3 is TGTGCCAGCAGCTTAAACAATCAGCCCCAGCATTTT. As protein: CASSLNNQPQHF.

The CDR3 nucleotides read TGTGCCAGCAGCCAAGAGTATGGCTACACCTTC. Translating it yields CASSQEYGYTF. The chain uses TRBV4-2 and TRBJ1-2; D unresolved. The CDR3 contains 11 residues. The germline gives CDR1 LGHNA, CDR2 YNFKEQ. The V end lost 0 bases, the J end lost 5 bases, and 1 base lay between the germline ends.

J is TRBJ1-1 and V is TRBV6-1; D unresolved. Germline V CDR1 and CDR2: MNHNS, SASEGT. Trimming removed 4 bases from V and 0 bases from J, with 15 bases in between. The CDR3 has 16 residues. CDR3 region: CASSVALTGMNTEAFF. The CDR3 nucleotides are TGTGCCAGCAGTGTAGCTTTAACGGGGATGAACACTGAAGCTTTCTTT.

The V gene is TRBV11-2, the J gene TRBJ1-3; the D is unclear. The CDR3 is made up of 15 amino acids. The V end lost 2 bases, the J end lost 0 bases, and 8 bases lay between the germline ends. Germline-derived CDR1 and CDR2 are SGHAT and FQNNGV. The CDR3 sequence: CASSLTVFSGNTIYF. In DNA form, the CDR3 reads TGTGCCAGCAGCTTAACAGTGTTCTCTGGAAACACCATATATTTT.